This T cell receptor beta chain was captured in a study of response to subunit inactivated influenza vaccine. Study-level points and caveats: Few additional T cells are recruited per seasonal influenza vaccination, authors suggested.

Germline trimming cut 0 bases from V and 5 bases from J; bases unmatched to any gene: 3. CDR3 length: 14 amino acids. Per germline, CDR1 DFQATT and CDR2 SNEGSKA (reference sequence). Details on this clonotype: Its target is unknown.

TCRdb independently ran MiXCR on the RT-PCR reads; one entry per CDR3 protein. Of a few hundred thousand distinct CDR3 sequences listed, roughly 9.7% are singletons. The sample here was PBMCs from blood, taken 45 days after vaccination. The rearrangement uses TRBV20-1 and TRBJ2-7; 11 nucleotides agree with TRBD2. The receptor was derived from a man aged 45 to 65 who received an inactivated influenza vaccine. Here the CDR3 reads CSAREGTSGNEQYF. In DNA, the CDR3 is TGCAGTGCTAGAGAGGGGACTAGCGGCAACGAGCAGTACTTC.